In this sample, the clone carrying this T cell receptor beta chain turned up a few times. Antigen unknown. One end of the junction does not line up with germline, which may come from a read error. The data are from a study of cytomegalovirus exposure and HLA in healthy donors. Study-level results: Presence/absence comparisons presumed near-even sequencing depth among donors. Several of the most significant clusters appeared, in a later analysis, to be linked to common viral pathogens. Being productive about 90% or about 30% of the time was typical of most TCR beta V segments in an earlier analysis.

The germline V gene encodes CDR1 MNHNS and CDR2 SASEGT. The CDR3 consists of 14 residues. The PCR had 60 Vbeta and 13 Jbeta primers. Assay used: immunoSEQ multiplex PCR; TCRdb lists only in-frame clones, some missing. The data show roughly 140,000 clones, less than 9.5% seen once. The chain uses TRBV6-1 and TRBJ1-5; the D gene is possibly TRBD1 (5 bases). The sample comprised PBMCs. This clonotype was obtained from a male donor in good health and CMV-seronegative. The DNA for the CDR3 is TGTGCCGGCAGTGATAGACAGCATTATCAGCCCCAGCATTTT. Residues: CAGSDRQHYQPQHF.